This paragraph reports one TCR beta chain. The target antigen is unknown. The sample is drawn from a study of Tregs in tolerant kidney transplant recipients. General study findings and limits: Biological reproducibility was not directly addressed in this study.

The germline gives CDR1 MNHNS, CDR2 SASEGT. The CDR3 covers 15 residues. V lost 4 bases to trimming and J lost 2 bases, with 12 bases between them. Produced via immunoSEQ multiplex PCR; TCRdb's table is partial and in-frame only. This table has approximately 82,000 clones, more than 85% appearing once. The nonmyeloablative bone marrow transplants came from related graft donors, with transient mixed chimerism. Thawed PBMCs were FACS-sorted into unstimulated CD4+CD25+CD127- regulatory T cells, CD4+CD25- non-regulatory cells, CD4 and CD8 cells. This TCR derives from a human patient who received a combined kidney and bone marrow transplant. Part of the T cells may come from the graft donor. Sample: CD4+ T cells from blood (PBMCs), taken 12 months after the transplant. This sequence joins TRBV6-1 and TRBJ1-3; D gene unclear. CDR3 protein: CASSVVTGAGNTIYF. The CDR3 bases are TGTGCCAGCAGTGTGGTAACCGGAGCTGGAAACACCATATATTTT.